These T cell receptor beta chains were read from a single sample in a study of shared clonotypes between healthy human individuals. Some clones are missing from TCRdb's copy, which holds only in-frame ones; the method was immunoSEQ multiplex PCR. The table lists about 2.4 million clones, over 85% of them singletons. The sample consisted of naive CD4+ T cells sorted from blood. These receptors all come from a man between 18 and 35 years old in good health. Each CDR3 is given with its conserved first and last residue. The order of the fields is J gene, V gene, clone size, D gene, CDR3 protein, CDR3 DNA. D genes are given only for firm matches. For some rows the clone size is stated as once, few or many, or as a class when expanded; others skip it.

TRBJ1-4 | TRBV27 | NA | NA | CASRRSRGTNEKLFF | TGTGCCAGCCGTCGGTCCCGGGGAACTAATGAAAAACTGTTTTTT
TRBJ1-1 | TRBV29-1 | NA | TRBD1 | CSVPGTGSMNTEAFF | TGCAGCGTTCCCGGGACAGGGAGCATGAACACTGAAGCTTTCTTT
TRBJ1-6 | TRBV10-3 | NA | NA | CAISGDSSYNSPLHF | TGTGCCATCAGTGGTGACAGCTCCTATAATTCACCCCTCCACTTT
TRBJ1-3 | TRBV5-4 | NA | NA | CASSPGGIISGNTIYF | TGTGCCAGCAGTCCGGGGGGAATAATCTCTGGAAACACCATATATTTT
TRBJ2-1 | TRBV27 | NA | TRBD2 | CASSLGSGRGTEQFF | TGTGCCAGCAGTTTAGGTAGCGGGAGGGGAACTGAGCAGTTCTTC
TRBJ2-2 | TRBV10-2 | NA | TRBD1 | CASSESRQGTRETGELFF | TGCGCCAGCAGTGAGTCGCGACAGGGGACCCGTGAAACCGGGGAGCTGTTTTTT
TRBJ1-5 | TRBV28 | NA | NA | CASSGGGSNQPQHF | TGTGCCAGCAGTGGGGGAGGTAGCAATCAGCCCCAGCATTTT
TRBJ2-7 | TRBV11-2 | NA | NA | CASSPPTGQPYEQYF | TGTGCCAGCAGCCCACCAACTGGACAGCCCTACGAGCAGTACTTC
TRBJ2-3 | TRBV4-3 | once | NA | CASSQEGWGTDTQYF | TGCGCCAGCAGCCAAGAGGGCTGGGGCACAGATACGCAGTATTTT
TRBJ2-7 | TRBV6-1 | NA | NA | CASSASALSYEQYF | TGTGCCAGCAGTGCCTCGGCTTTATCCTACGAGCAGTACTTC
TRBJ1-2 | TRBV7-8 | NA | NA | CASSLEAWQNYGYTF | TGTGCCAGCAGCTTAGAAGCTTGGCAGAACTATGGCTACACCTTC
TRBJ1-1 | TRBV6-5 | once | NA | CASRGGIQNTEAFF | TGTGCCAGCCGAGGAGGGATCCAGAACACTGAAGCTTTCTTT
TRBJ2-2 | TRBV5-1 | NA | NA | CASSSDQLTNPGELFF | TGCGCCAGCAGCTCTGACCAGCTCACGAACCCCGGGGAGCTGTTTTTT
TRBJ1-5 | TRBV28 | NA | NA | CASSLGNQPQHF | TGTGCCAGCAGTCTAGGCAATCAGCCCCAGCATTTT
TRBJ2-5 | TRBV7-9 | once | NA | CASSLEVVKETQYF | TGTGCCAGCAGCTTAGAAGTGGTTAAAGAGACCCAGTACTTC
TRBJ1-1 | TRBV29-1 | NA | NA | CSVNGLGTEAFF | TGCAGCGTCAATGGGTTGGGCACTGAAGCTTTCTTT
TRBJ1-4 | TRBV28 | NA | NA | CASRPSTRANEKLFF | TGTGCCAGCAGGCCCTCAACTAGGGCTAATGAAAAACTGTTTTTT
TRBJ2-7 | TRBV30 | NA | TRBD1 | CAWSVGDRYEQYF | TGTGCCTGGAGTGTAGGGGACAGGTACGAGCAGTACTTC
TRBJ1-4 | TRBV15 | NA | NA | CATSRDGVIGGQVYEKLFF | TGTGCCACCAGCAGAGATGGCGTAATAGGTGGGCAAGTTTATGAAAAACTGTTTTTT
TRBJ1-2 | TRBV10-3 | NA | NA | CAISAGEGYTF | TGTGCCATCAGTGCCGGGGAAGGCTACACCTTC
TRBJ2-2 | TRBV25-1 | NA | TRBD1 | CASLGYRGLSGELFF | TGTGCCAGCCTCGGATACAGGGGGCTTAGCGGGGAGCTGTTTTTT
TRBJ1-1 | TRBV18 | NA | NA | CASSEGTVNTEAFF | TGTGCCAGCTCAGAAGGGACGGTGAACACTGAAGCTTTCTTT
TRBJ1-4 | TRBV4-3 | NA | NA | CASSQEIVEGIGEKLFF | TGCGCCAGCAGCCAAGAAATAGTGGAGGGGATAGGTGAAAAACTGTTTTTT
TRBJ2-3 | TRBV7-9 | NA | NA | CATSDTDTQYF | TGTGCCACCTCGGACACAGATACGCAGTATTTT
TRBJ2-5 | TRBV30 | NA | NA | CAWSPLLVTFEETQYF | TGTGCCTGGAGTCCCCTGCTGGTTACTTTTGAAGAGACCCAGTACTTC
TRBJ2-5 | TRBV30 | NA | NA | CAWGGETQYF | TGTGCCTGGGGTGGAGAGACCCAGTACTTC
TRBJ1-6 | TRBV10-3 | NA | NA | CAISELGGGSSPLHF | TGTGCCATCAGTGAGCTCGGCGGGGGTAGCTCACCCCTCCACTTT
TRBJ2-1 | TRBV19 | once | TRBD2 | CASSISSGSALSSYNEQFF | TGTGCCAGTAGTATCAGTAGCGGGAGCGCCTTGAGCTCCTACAATGAGCAGTTCTTC
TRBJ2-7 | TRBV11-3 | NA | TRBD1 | CASSRGQGGSYEQYF | TGTGCCAGCAGCCGGGGACAGGGGGGCTCCTACGAGCAGTACTTC
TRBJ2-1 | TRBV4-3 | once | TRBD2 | CASSLSGGFGNEQFF | TGCGCCAGCAGCCTCAGCGGGGGGTTTGGCAATGAGCAGTTCTTC
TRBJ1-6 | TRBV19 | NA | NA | CASMAQSNSPLHF | TGTGCCAGTATGGCCCAAAGTAATTCACCCCTCCACTTT
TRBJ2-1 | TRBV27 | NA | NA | CASGLRRLNEQFF | TGTGCCAGCGGTTTAAGGCGCCTCAATGAGCAGTTCTTC
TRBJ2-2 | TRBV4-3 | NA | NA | CASSQDRRELFF | TGCGCCAGCAGCCAAGATCGCAGGGAGCTGTTTTTT
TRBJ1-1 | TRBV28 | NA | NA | CASCRGGSTEAFF | TGTGCCAGCTGTAGGGGGGGGAGCACTGAAGCTTTCTTT
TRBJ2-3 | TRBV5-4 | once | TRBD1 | CASSLEGQGRVTQYF | TGTGCCAGCAGCTTGGAGGGACAGGGGCGGGTTACGCAGTATTTT
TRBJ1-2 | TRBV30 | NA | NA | CAWSDQVASGGYTF | TGTGCCTGGAGCGATCAAGTGGCGTCTGGGGGCTACACCTTC
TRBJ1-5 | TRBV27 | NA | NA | CASSSTGSNQPQHF | TGTGCCAGCAGTTCGACAGGTAGCAATCAGCCCCAGCATTTT
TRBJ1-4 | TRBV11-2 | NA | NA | CASSSETVLNEKLFF | TGTGCCAGCAGCTCCGAGACAGTCCTTAATGAAAAACTGTTTTTT
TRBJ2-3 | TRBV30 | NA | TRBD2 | CAWSGTLTSGSGDTQYF | TGTGCCTGGAGTGGGACCTTGACTAGCGGGAGTGGAGATACGCAGTATTTT
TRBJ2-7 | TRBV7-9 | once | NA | CASSLALIGASHEQYF | TGTGCCAGCAGCTTAGCGCTAATAGGGGCTAGCCACGAGCAGTACTTC
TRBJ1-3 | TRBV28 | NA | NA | CASSSTPASNTIYF | TGTGCCAGCAGTTCCACACCTGCCTCAAACACCATATATTTT
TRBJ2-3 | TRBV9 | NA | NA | CASSPSGSGYSTDTQYF | TGTGCCAGCAGCCCAAGCGGTAGCGGCTATAGCACAGATACGCAGTATTTT
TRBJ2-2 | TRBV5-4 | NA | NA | CASSPRGGTGELFF | TGTGCCAGCAGCCCCAGGGGTGGCACCGGGGAGCTGTTTTTT
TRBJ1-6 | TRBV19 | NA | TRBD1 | CASSIGTGGNSPLHF | TGTGCCAGTAGTATAGGGACAGGAGGAAATTCACCCCTCCACTTT
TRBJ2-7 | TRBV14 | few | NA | CASSRQGNVEQYF | TGTGCCAGCAGCCGGCAGGGCAACGTTGAGCAGTACTTC
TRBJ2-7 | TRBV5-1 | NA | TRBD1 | CASSLTRQGGQYEQYF | TGCGCCAGCAGCTTGACGCGACAGGGGGGACAATACGAGCAGTACTTC
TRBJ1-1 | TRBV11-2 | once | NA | CASSSRLRNTEAFF | TGTGCCAGCAGCTCGCGACTCAGGAACACTGAAGCTTTCTTT
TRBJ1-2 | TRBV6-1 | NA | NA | CASSEGGGFNYGYTF | TGTGCCAGCAGTGAAGGGGGGGGATTTAACTATGGCTACACCTTC
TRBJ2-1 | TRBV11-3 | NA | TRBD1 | CASSLIQGAGEQFF | TGTGCCAGCAGCTTAATCCAGGGGGCAGGTGAGCAGTTCTTC
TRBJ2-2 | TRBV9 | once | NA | CASSADSRLAGELFF | TGTGCCAGCAGCGCGGACAGTCGGCTGGCCGGGGAGCTGTTTTTT
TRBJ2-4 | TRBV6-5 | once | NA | CASSPGLSAKNIQYF | TGTGCCAGCAGTCCAGGTTTATCGGCCAAAAACATTCAGTACTTC
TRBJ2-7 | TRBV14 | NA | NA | CASSHPSGPREYF | TGTGCCAGCAGCCACCCGTCGGGCCCCAGAGAGTACTTC
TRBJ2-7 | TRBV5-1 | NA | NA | CASSFTPVYEQYF | TGCGCCAGCAGCTTTACACCAGTCTACGAGCAGTACTTC
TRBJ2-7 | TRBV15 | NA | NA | CATSTNTRREQYF | TGTGCCACCAGCACCAATACCCGGCGCGAGCAGTACTTC
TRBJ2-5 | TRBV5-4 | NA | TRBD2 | CASSLAGVETQYF | TGTGCCAGCAGTTTAGCGGGGGTAGAGACCCAGTACTTC